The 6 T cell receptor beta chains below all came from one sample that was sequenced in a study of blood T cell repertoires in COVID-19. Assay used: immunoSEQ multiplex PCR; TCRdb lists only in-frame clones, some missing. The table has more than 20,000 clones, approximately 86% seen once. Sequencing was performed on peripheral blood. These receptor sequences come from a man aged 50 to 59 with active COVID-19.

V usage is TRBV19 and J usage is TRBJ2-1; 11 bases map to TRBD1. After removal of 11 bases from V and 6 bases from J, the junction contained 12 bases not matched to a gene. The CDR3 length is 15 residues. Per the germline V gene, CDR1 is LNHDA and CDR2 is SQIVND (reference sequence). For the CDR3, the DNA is TGTGCCGCATGGGGACCGGGACAGGGGGTCAATGAGCAGTTCTTC. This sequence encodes CAAWGPGQGVNEQFF.

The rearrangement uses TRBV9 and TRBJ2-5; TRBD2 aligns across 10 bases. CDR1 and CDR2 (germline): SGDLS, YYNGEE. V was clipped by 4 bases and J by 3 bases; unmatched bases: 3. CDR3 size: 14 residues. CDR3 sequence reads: CASSLGLAEETQYF. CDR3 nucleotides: TGTGCCAGCAGCCTAGGACTAGCGGAAGAGACCCAGTACTTC.

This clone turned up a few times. The CDR3 sequence: CASSLLAGGQVETQYF. Written as DNA, the CDR3 is TGTGCCAGCAGCCTACTAGCGGGAGGGCAGGTGGAGACCCAGTACTTC. This sequence joins TRBV3-1 (or the pseudogene TRBV3-2) and TRBJ2-5; 13 bases are shared with TRBD2. This CDR3 has 16 residues. Germline V gene sequence: CDR1 LGHDT, CDR2 YNNKEL (reference sequence). The J segment lost 5 bases and the V segment lost 4 bases, leaving 7 bases of the junction unmatched.

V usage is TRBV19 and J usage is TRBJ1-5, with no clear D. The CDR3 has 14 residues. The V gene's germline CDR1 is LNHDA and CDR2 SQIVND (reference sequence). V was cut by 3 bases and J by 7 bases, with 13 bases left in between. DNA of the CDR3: TGTGCCAGTAGTATCGTAGGAGAGAGCCAGCCCCAGCATTTT. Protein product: CASSIVGESQPQHF.

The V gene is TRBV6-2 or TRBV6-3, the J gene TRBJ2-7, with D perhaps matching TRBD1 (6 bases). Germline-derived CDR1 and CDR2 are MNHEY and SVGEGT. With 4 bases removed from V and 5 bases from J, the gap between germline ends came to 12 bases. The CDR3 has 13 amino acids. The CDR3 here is CASSSNRVHEQYF. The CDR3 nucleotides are TGTGCCAGCAGTTCCAACAGGGTCCACGAGCAGTACTTC.

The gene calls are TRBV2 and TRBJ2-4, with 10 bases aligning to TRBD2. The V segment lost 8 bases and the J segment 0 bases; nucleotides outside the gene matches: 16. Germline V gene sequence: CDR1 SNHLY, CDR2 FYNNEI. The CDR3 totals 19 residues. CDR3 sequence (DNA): TGTGCCAGCCGGGGAGGCCTAGCGGGAGTCCTACTAGCCAAAAACATTCAGTACTTC. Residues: CASRGGLAGVLLAKNIQYF.